The present T cell receptor beta chain was sequenced within a study of blood T cell repertoires in COVID-19. Turning to the study itself: COVID-19 samples collected from the United States, Italy and Spain covered acute and convalescent phases.

V lost 0 bases and J lost 6; bases outside the gene matches: 8. Germline V lookup: CDR1 LGHNA, CDR2 YSLEER. This CDR3 has 16 residues. Participant ages covered roughly 18 to 89 years across 20 to 30 US areas. As handled by the study authors: Amplification of reference gene primers provided the estimated nucleated cell counts. Using immunoSEQ multiplex PCR, the repertoire was profiled, and TCRdb retains in-frame clones only, with some absent. The V and J calls and clone size are taken from that table; D and trimming were inferred from the DNA. Of approximately 150,000 clones listed, roughly 88% were seen once; the top ten hold around 5%.

The genes are TRBV4-3 and TRBJ2-3, with 8 bases lining up with TRBD2. This TCR came from a man aged 65 to 79 who had been exposed to COVID-19. The sample was PBMCs or T cells enriched from blood (not recorded which). The CDR3 reads CASSQDRAGGFDTQYF. CDR3 sequence (DNA): TGCGCCAGCAGCCAAGATCGGGCGGGGGGATTCGATACGCAGTATTTT.